This TCR beta chain was observed in a study of shared clonotypes between healthy human individuals (dated by TCRdb to between 2020 and 2021). Broadly, across the study: Two women and three men aged 18 to 49 years were included in the cohort. For each donor, CD4 naive and CD4 memory were each given three plates, CD8 naive was given two plates, and CD8 memory was given one plate. Blood TCR repertoires of five healthy adults were deeply sequenced to estimate repertoire size and the extent of clonotype sharing between individuals. To increase sequencing depth and limit assay-specific biases, TCR repertoire library preparation and sequencing were carried out by different laboratories using diverse techniques. Per donor, leukapheresis produced somewhere between about 0.9 and 9.5 billion PBMCs.

Overall study results and their limits: Naive subsets generally had larger estimated clonotype richness than memory subsets did. Incomplete sequencing was indicated by rarefaction of sorted-subset datasets, despite the large sequencing depth. When several donors were compared, the shared fraction of clonotypes was 5% to 6.5% for naive CD4, roughly 3.3% for naive CD8, 2% to 2.5% for memory CD4, and less than 0.5% for memory CD8. Sampling was restricted to blood, and TCR repertoires in tissue are likely to differ from TCR repertoires in blood. Compared with non-shared clonotypes, clonotypes shared by all four sorted-subset donors had higher generation probabilities. The genetic and exposure-history diversity represented was limited by the small number of donors. Based on pairwise subsampling, the degree of clonotype sharing among donors was expected to be affected by sequencing depth.

Using the deep immunoSEQ assay, multiplex PCR amplified TCR CDR3 regions from genomic DNA. For each cell subset, the extracted genomic DNA was distributed evenly across all wells of several immunoSEQ 96-well plates, and each plate served as one replicate. For sorted subsets, each replicate PCR was loaded with about 0.2 ug genomic DNA, equivalent to 32,000 or so T cell genomes. Purified libraries were measured with a Qubit 3.0 fluorometer, size-checked on a Bioanalyzer 2100, and measured again with the KAPA Library Quantification kit. Each immunoSEQ 96-well plate was sequenced on its own single-read 150-cycle Illumina NextSeq 550 flow cell. In the authors' own workflow: Because the immunoSEQ output included only junctional sequences and no quality scores, the filtering could not be the same as the filtering used for full-length reads. To assign V/J genes and CDR3, sequences were annotated against IMGT germline references using PyIR, a Python wrapper for IgBLAST v1.9. Reads were filtered out if the reads had weak V/J assignments (E-value above 1e-6), no CDR3, stop codons, out-of-frame junctions, or ambiguous translated residues. V3J clonotypes were defined as sequences sharing an identical inferred V gene, J gene, and CDR3 amino acid sequence. Percentage overlap between repertoires was computed as shared unique clonotypes divided by the size of the smaller repertoire. RTK rarefaction, the Chao1 estimator, and Recon v2.1 estimates of unobserved clonotypes were used to assess repertoire richness. OLGA was used to compute generation probabilities for all TCRbeta clonotypes that the gDNA method yielded from a handful of donors. The immuneACCESS repertoire file appears here via TCRdb, limited to in-frame rearrangements. These files lack a portion of the clones; in checked studies, under half of the deficit traces to unresolved V genes, and the cause of the others is not known. The V and J calls and clone size were taken over from that table, and D and trimming were inferred from the DNA. This sample holds hundreds of thousands of clones; roughly 92% were observed only once. The top ten clones comprise more than 20% of the sample.

About this clone: Its antigen is still unknown. Per-base qualities were not stored, and no clone one base away is much larger.

Taken from the germline V gene (reference sequence), the CDR1 and CDR2 loops are LNHNV and YYDKDF. V sheds 1 base and J sheds 3 bases, leaving 22 bases between their ends. From cysteine to phenylalanine, the CDR3 is 18 amino acids long. This entry keeps only the CDR3 DNA: 54 bases, framed from base 1. CD8 naive samples consisted of CD45RO-negative cells that were positively selected for CCR7, yielding a CD45RA+CCR7+ population without TemRA cells. Donors were healthy HIV-negative adults with no recently reported acute infections or vaccinations. Every donor was a Caucasian adult living in Nashville, Tennessee, USA. After blood collection by leukapheresis, PBMCs were isolated using Ficoll-Histopaque density gradient centrifugation and then cryopreserved in the vapor phase of liquid nitrogen. Analytical flow cytometry was used to check the purity and quantity of every magnetically sorted T cell population. Each sorted fraction had its genomic DNA isolated and then quantified by UV absorbance on a Nanodrop 2000c.

Recombination joined TRBV15 with TRBJ2-7; the D gene is possibly TRBD2, with 6 bases matching. The sequence came from a man aged 30 to 39 in good health. The specimen sequenced was naive CD8+ T cells sorted from blood. The cell subset or site label on this specimen signifies: CD45RA+CCR7+. The DNA sequence is given as TGTGCCACCAGCAGAGGCAAGTTGCGGGACTTAGCAGGCTACGAGCAGTACTTC. Its protein product is CATSRGKLRDLAGYEQYF. Beyond the CDR3, the reference TRBV15 and TRBJ2-7 genes provide the residues; the full variable domain reads: DAMVIQNPRYQVTQFGKPVTLSCSQTLNHNVMYWYQQKSSQAPKLLFHYYDKDFNNEADTPDNFQSRRPNTSFCFLDIRSPGLGDTAMYLCATSRGKLRDLAGYEQYFGPGTRLTVT.